The 17 T cell receptor beta chains reported below all come from one sample, sequenced in a study of blood T cell repertoires in COVID-19. Assay used: immunoSEQ multiplex PCR; TCRdb lists only in-frame clones, some missing. The data hold around 170,000 clones, with approximately 79% observed a single time. Material: peripheral blood. These receptors were obtained from a woman older than 75 with acute or convalescent COVID-19.

This chain connects TRBV10-3 to TRBJ2-3; D call uncertain. CDR1 and CDR2 from the germline V gene are ENHRY and SYGVKD. Trimming took 4 bases from V and 2 from J, leaving 10 bases between them. This CDR3 spans 14 amino acids. The CDR3 sequence: CAISGGNPTDTQYF. The CDR3 DNA sequence: TGTGCCATCAGTGGAGGTAACCCCACAGATACGCAGTATTTT.

The chain carries TRBV19 and TRBJ1-6; D not certain. V lost 6 bases and J 0 bases, leaving 12 bases between the germline ends. The CDR3 runs 16 residues. Germline CDR1 and CDR2: LNHDA and SQIVND (reference sequence). The CDR3 DNA reads TGTGCCAGTAGCGATCAACCTAGCTCCTATAATTCACCCCTCCACTTT. It specifies CASSDQPSSYNSPLHF.

V and J are TRBV7-9 and TRBJ1-1; D is undetermined. The CDR3 has 16 amino acids. Germline V gene sequence: CDR1 SEHNR, CDR2 FQNEAQ (reference sequence). Trimming cost V 6 bases and J 0 bases, with 17 bases left between them. The CDR3: CASSPNSAGMNTEAFF. CDR3 DNA sequence: TGTGCCAGCAGTCCAAATTCAGCAGGCATGAACACTGAAGCTTTCTTT.

The chain carries TRBV6-5 and TRBJ1-2; 9 bases line up with TRBD1. The CDR3 runs to 13 residues. V gave up 7 bases and J gave up 7 bases; unmatched junction bases: 7. CDR1 is MNHEY and CDR2 is SVGAGI in the germline V gene. CDR3 nucleotide sequence: TGTGCCAGCATTCTACAGGGGGCGGGTGGCTACACCTTC. It codes for CASILQGAGGYTF.

This clone has only one observation. This chain connects TRBV5-5 to TRBJ2-1; 8 bases fit TRBD1. The CDR3 extends over 15 amino acids. With 0 bases clipped from V and 5 bases from J, the junction kept 4 bases outside the gene matches. CDR1 and CDR2 (germline): SGHKS, YYEKEE (reference sequence). The CDR3 protein is CASSLDGQGHNEQFF. CDR3 in DNA: TGTGCCAGCAGCTTGGATGGACAGGGCCACAATGAGCAGTTCTTC.

The genes are TRBV4-2 and TRBJ1-4; no reliable D call. Germline V lookup: CDR1 LGHNA, CDR2 YNFKEQ. The ends were cut back, 4 bases at V and 7 bases at J, with 10 bases in the middle. The CDR3 runs 13 residues. DNA of the CDR3: TGTGCCAGCAGCCGAAGAGAGGGTGAAAAACTGTTTTTT. Translation gives CASSRREGEKLFF.

For the CDR3, the DNA is TGTGCCAGCAGCACGTGGGGGACAGGGGAATACAATGAGCAGTTCTTC. Translating it yields CASSTWGTGEYNEQFF. J is TRBJ2-1 and V is TRBV7-9, with 10 nucleotides matching TRBD1. The J segment lost 4 bases and the V segment lost 5 bases, leaving 8 bases of the junction unmatched. The length of the CDR3 is 16 residues. Germline assignment: CDR1 SEHNR and CDR2 FQNEAQ (reference sequence).

The V gene is TRBV5-1, the J gene TRBJ1-1; perhaps TRBD1 as D (6 bases). Germline CDR1 and CDR2: SGHRS and YFSETQ. The CDR3 consists of 14 residues. V lost 6 bases, J lost 5 bases, and 17 bases lay in between. CDR3 amino acids: CASKQGDWETEAFF. The CDR3 DNA sequence: TGCGCCAGCAAACAGGGTGATTGGGAAACTGAAGCTTTCTTT. The complete variable domain, with remaining parts taken from reference TRBV5-1 and TRBJ1-1, reads KAGVTQTPRYLIKTRGQQVTLSCSPISGHRSVSWYQQTPGQGLQFLFEYFSETQRNKGNFPGRFSGRQFSNSRSEMNVSTLELGDSALYLCASKQGDWETEAFFGQGTRLTVV.

V usage is TRBV5-1 and J usage is TRBJ2-2, with a tentative D call TRBD1 (5 bases). V gave up 4 bases and J gave up 2 bases, with 9 bases separating them. CDR1 is SGHRS, CDR2 YFSETQ, per germline. The CDR3 has 14 amino acids. This CDR3 is CASSVDTNTGELFF. The CDR3 region has the DNA TGCGCCAGCAGCGTGGACACCAACACCGGGGAGCTGTTTTTT. The whole variable domain, filled in from reference TRBV5-1 and TRBJ2-2, reads KAGVTQTPRYLIKTRGQQVTLSCSPISGHRSVSWYQQTPGQGLQFLFEYFSETQRNKGNFPGRFSGRQFSNSRSEMNVSTLELGDSALYLCASSVDTNTGELFFGEGSRLTVL.

The chain combines TRBV5-1 with TRBJ2-1; TRBD1 is a possible D gene (6 bases). V was trimmed by 4 bases and J by 5 bases, leaving 10 bases between them. This CDR3 region has 13 residues. The germline gives CDR1 SGHRS, CDR2 YFSETQ. This CDR3 reads CASSVRDNNEQFF. The CDR3 DNA reads TGCGCCAGCAGCGTCCGGGACAACAATGAGCAGTTCTTC.

The chain links TRBV7-2 to TRBJ2-1; TRBD2 matches 12 bases. This CDR3 region has 18 residues. Germline V gene sequence: CDR1 SGHTA, CDR2 FQGNSA. With 3 bases clipped from V and 8 bases from J, the junction kept 14 bases outside the gene matches. CDR3 DNA: TGTGCCAGCAGCTTCGTTTTTGGTAGGACTAGCGGGATTCATGAGCAGTTCTTC. It translates to CASSFVFGRTSGIHEQFF.

This clone was seen only once. The chain links TRBV11-2 to TRBJ2-3; 12 bases are a match to TRBD2. With V trimmed by 1 base and J by 2 bases, 1 base remained unmatched. This CDR3 comprises 16 residues. Germline V gives CDR1 SGHAT, CDR2 FQNNGV. The CDR3 coding sequence is TGTGCCAGCAGCTTAGGACTAGCGGGAGACACAGATACGCAGTATTTT. It encodes CASSLGLAGDTDTQYF.

The rearrangement links TRBV2 to TRBJ1-5; possible D gene TRBD1, 5 bases. The V end was cut by 5 bases, the J end by 0 bases, with 11 bases between. There are 15 residues in the CDR3. Germline loops: CDR1 SNHLY, CDR2 FYNNEI. CDR3 in amino acids: CASSRGLFSNQPQHF. In nucleotides, the CDR3 is TGTGCCAGCAGTCGGGGGTTGTTTAGCAATCAGCCCCAGCATTTT.

The chain joins TRBV27 to TRBJ1-2; 10 positions agree with TRBD1. Germline CDR1 reads MNHEY; CDR2 reads SMNVEV (reference sequence). With 0 bases clipped from V and 5 bases from J, the junction kept 9 bases outside the gene matches. The CDR3 sequence is 17 residues long. For the CDR3, the DNA is TGTGCCAGCAGTTTATCCTCGGGACAGGGGCAGTTATATGGCTACACCTTC. This codes for CASSLSSGQGQLYGYTF.

The chain joins TRBV18 to TRBJ2-7, with 12 nucleotides matching TRBD1. This CDR3 has 18 residues. Germline V gives CDR1 KGHSH, CDR2 LQKENI. The ends lost 6 bases at V and 0 bases at J; junction bases unmatched: 12. CDR3 coding DNA: TGTGCCAGCTCTCCCCCCGGGACAGGGGGCCCTTTCTCCTACGAGCAGTACTTC. Its translation is CASSPPGTGGPFSYEQYF.

This clone was recorded a few times. The chain has TRBV7-3 and TRBJ2-7; TRBD2 matches at 13 bases. V shed 5 bases, J shed 9 bases, and the junction held 13 bases outside the gene matches. The length of the CDR3 is 16 residues. Germline V gene sequence: CDR1 SGHTA, CDR2 FQGTGA. The CDR3 nucleotides read TGTGCCAGCAGCCCGGACTCCGGTACTAGCGGGAGGGTGCAGTACTTC. Protein product: CASSPDSGTSGRVQYF. Full variable domain (remainder filled in from reference TRBV7-3 and TRBJ2-7): GAGVSQTPSNKVTEKGKYVELRCDPISGHTALYWYRQSLGQGPEFLIYFQGTGAADDSGLPNDRFFAVRPEGSVSTLKIQRTERGDSAVYLCASSPDSGTSGRVQYFGPGTRLTVT.

The rearrangement uses TRBV28 and TRBJ2-4, with TRBD2 identical over 9 bases. CDR3 length: 16 residues. The germline V gene has CDR1 MDHEN and CDR2 SYDVKM. J gave up 4 bases and V 2 bases, and 6 bases lay outside the gene matches. This CDR3 is CASSLPAGGLKNIQYF. CDR3 nucleotides: TGTGCCAGCAGTTTACCAGCGGGAGGCCTTAAAAACATTCAGTACTTC.